Listed here are 29 T cell receptor beta chains from one sample, sequenced in a study of T-cell reconstitution after alpha-beta-depleted transplantation in children. The TCRbeta library was prepared with unique molecular identifiers. Via MiXCR, TCRdb re-called the PCR reads, giving one row per CDR3 protein. Of about 190,000 distinct CDR3 sequences in the sample, 6% to 7% were seen once. Sequencing used PBMCs from the stem cell graft donor, obtained from the stem cell graft. These receptor sequences come from a human donor who donated a stem cell graft to a child with Wiskott-Aldrich syndrome.

This clonotype was seen at least ten times. This sequence joins TRBV9 and TRBJ1-2; weak D call: TRBD1 (5 bases). The CDR3 covers 13 residues. The germline V and J ends were trimmed by 0 bases and 7 bases, with 10 bases remaining between them. Germline V gives CDR1 SGDLS, CDR2 YYNGEE. This CDR3 is CASSVGRVGGYTF. The CDR3 nucleotides are TGTGCCAGCAGCGTAGGCAGGGTCGGTGGCTACACCTTC.

This clonotype has ten or more counts. The genes are TRBV20-1 and TRBJ2-5; D may match TRBD1 or TRBD2 (5 bases each). The germline V gene has CDR1 DFQATT and CDR2 SNEGSKA (reference sequence). The CDR3 consists of 13 residues. Trimming took 1 base from V and 5 from J, leaving 11 bases between them. The CDR3 sequence: CSARVPGTETQYF. In DNA form, the CDR3 reads TGCAGTGCTAGAGTCCCAGGGACGGAGACCCAGTACTTC.

This clonotype was detected many times. This chain links TRBV7-2 with TRBJ2-1; D remains unclear. The CDR3 is 15 amino acids. Germline V gene lookup returns CDR1 SGHTA and CDR2 FQGNSA. V lost 1 base, J lost 6 bases, and 13 bases lay in between. CDR3: CASSLDGLNSNEQFF. CDR3 DNA sequence: TGTGCCAGCAGCTTAGACGGCCTAAACAGCAATGAGCAGTTCTTC.

The J gene is TRBJ1-1, the V gene TRBV5-1, with D hard to call. The CDR3 is made up of 13 amino acids. CDR1 and CDR2 (germline): SGHRS, YFSETQ. V dropped 1 base and J dropped 5 bases, with 9 bases sitting between them. For the CDR3, the DNA is TGCGCCAGCAGCTTGTCAACTGGGACTGAAGCTTTCTTT. Its translation is CASSLSTGTEAFF.

The table lists this clonotype with many counts. The rearrangement uses TRBV20-1 and TRBJ1-1; D might be TRBD1 (6 bases). The CDR3 length is 14 residues. Trimming removed 5 bases from V and 0 bases from J, with 13 bases in between. Germline lookup yields CDR1 DFQATT and CDR2 SNEGSKA (reference sequence). The CDR3 DNA sequence: TGCAGTGCTCCTCCGGGACACTTGAACACTGAAGCTTTCTTT. Its translation is CSAPPGHLNTEAFF.

This clonotype occurred many times. The chain couples TRBV24-1 to TRBJ2-3; perhaps TRBD1 as D (6 bases). V lost 9 bases to trimming and J lost 1 base, with 10 bases between them. Germline V gene data show CDR1 as KGHDR and CDR2 as SFDVKD. This CDR3 spans 13 amino acids. DNA of the CDR3: TGTGCCACCGGACAGCATCGCACAGATACGCAGTATTTT. As protein: CATGQHRTDTQYF.

The table lists this clonotype with many counts. This rearrangement joins TRBV5-4 to TRBJ2-3; D possibly uses TRBD1 or TRBD2 (5 bases each). The CDR3 is 15 amino acids. The germline V gene encodes CDR1 SGHNT and CDR2 YYREEE (reference sequence). Trimming took off 4 bases at V and 3 bases at J, with 15 bases between the two ends. CDR3 sequence (DNA): TGTGCCAGCAGCGATGGGGACGGGTATACAGATACGCAGTATTTT. This sequence encodes CASSDGDGYTDTQYF. The variable domain in full, completed from reference TRBV5-4 and TRBJ2-3, reads ETGVTQSPTHLIKTRGQQVTLRCSSQSGHNTVSWYQQALGQGPQFIFQYYREEENGRGNFPPRFSGLQFPNYSSELNVNALELDDSALYLCASSDGDGYTDTQYFGPGTRLTVL.

This clonotype showed up many times. V usage is TRBV25-1 and J usage is TRBJ2-2; no definite D call. Germline V gives CDR1 MGHDK, CDR2 SYGVNS. V gave up 4 bases and J gave up 4 bases, with 19 bases separating them. The CDR3 loop spans 17 amino acids. This CDR3 reads CASSGYWERSTTGELFF. CDR3 sequence (DNA): TGTGCCAGCAGTGGATATTGGGAACGGTCGACCACCGGGGAGCTGTTTTTT.

This clonotype was seen repeatedly, ten times or more. V usage is TRBV7-9 and J usage is TRBJ2-7, with D perhaps TRBD2 (6 bases). Per germline, CDR1 SEHNR and CDR2 FQNEAQ (reference sequence). The V end was cut by 7 bases, the J end by 2 bases, with 15 bases between. This CDR3 contains 14 residues. CDR3 DNA sequence: TGTGCCAGCAATCCCGGGACTTCAGCCTACGAGCAGTACTTC. Translation: CASNPGTSAYEQYF.

This clonotype was recorded a few times. The V call is TRBV12-3 or TRBV12-4, the J call TRBJ1-1; no reliable D call. This CDR3 has 14 amino acids. V lost 3 bases to trimming and J lost 1 base, with 9 bases between them. CDR3: CASSFSGGNTEAFF. The CDR3 nucleotides read TGTGCCAGCAGTTTCTCCGGCGGGAACACTGAAGCTTTCTTT.

This clonotype was detected ten times or more. The genes are TRBV20-1 and TRBJ2-6; maybe TRBD1 (5 bases). This CDR3 contains 17 residues. CDR1 and CDR2 from the germline V gene are DFQATT and SNEGSKA (reference sequence). V lost 1 base, J lost 0 bases, and 13 bases lay in between. The CDR3 reads CSARGRASGSGANVLTF. The CDR3 DNA sequence: TGCAGTGCTAGAGGCAGGGCCTCCGGCTCTGGGGCCAACGTCCTGACTTTC.

This clonotype was recorded many times. The V call is TRBV2, the J call TRBJ2-6; D unresolved. The germline V gene has CDR1 SNHLY and CDR2 FYNNEI. Trimming pared 2 bases from V and 4 bases from J, leaving 12 bases between. The CDR3 spans 16 residues. This CDR3 reads CASSEPAVVGANVLTF. The CDR3 DNA is TGTGCCAGCAGTGAACCCGCTGTGGTAGGGGCCAACGTCCTGACTTTC.

This clonotype has only a few counts. This chain connects TRBV24-1 to TRBJ1-5; a weak D match, TRBD1 (5 bases). Germline values: CDR1 KGHDR, CDR2 SFDVKD. This CDR3 spans 14 amino acids. The V end was cut by 1 base, the J end by 6 bases, with 9 bases between. Here the CDR3 reads CATSDLGVSQPQHF. The CDR3 DNA reads TGTGCCACCAGTGATTTAGGGGTTAGTCAGCCCCAGCATTTT.

Ten or more counts support this clonotype. The gene calls are TRBV5-1 and TRBJ2-1, with D possibly matching TRBD2 (6 bases). Trimming took off 7 bases at V and 8 bases at J, with 19 bases between the two ends. The CDR3 spans 14 residues. Per germline, CDR1 SGHRS and CDR2 YFSETQ. The CDR3 loop reads CASGRGQRTDEQFF. The CDR3 DNA sequence: TGCGCCAGCGGGCGGGGCCAGCGGACCGATGAGCAGTTCTTC. Complete variable domain (other parts from reference TRBV5-1 and TRBJ2-1): KAGVTQTPRYLIKTRGQQVTLSCSPISGHRSVSWYQQTPGQGLQFLFEYFSETQRNKGNFPGRFSGRQFSNSRSEMNVSTLELGDSALYLCASGRGQRTDEQFFGPGTRLTVL.

This clonotype was counted ten times or more. V and J are TRBV4-2 and TRBJ2-3; no firm D call. The CDR3 is 14 residues long. The ends were cut back, 2 bases at V and 1 base at J, with 7 bases in the middle. Germline CDR1 is LGHNA and CDR2 is YNFKEQ. The CDR3 is CASSQNGGTDTQYF. Here the CDR3 DNA reads TGTGCCAGCAGCCAAAATGGGGGCACAGATACGCAGTATTTT.

In this sample, this clonotype turned up many times. V gene TRBV5-1 combines with J gene TRBJ2-1; the D is unclear. Germline V lookup: CDR1 SGHRS, CDR2 YFSETQ. The CDR3 loop spans 14 amino acids. V lost 4 bases and J lost 7, with 15 bases in between. The CDR3 sequence: CASSEQTKRNEQFF. The CDR3 coding sequence is TGCGCCAGCAGCGAACAAACCAAAAGGAATGAGCAGTTCTTC.

Ten or more counts support this clonotype. V and J are TRBV20-1 and TRBJ1-4, with a possible D match to TRBD1 (6 bases). The V end was cut by 6 bases, the J end by 7 bases, with 15 bases between. The germline V gene encodes CDR1 DFQATT and CDR2 SNEGSKA (reference sequence). This CDR3 has 13 residues. As DNA, the CDR3 is TGCAGTGCCTTTGACAGGCAGGGTGAAAAACTGTTTTTT. It codes for CSAFDRQGEKLFF.

This clonotype has ten or more counts. The J gene is TRBJ1-5, the V gene TRBV10-3; D is ambiguous. The CDR3 is 14 residues long. With 4 bases removed from V and 0 bases from J, the gap between germline ends came to 7 bases. The germline V gene encodes CDR1 ENHRY and CDR2 SYGVKD. CDR3 region: CAISAVPSNQPQHF. CDR3 bases: TGTGCCATCAGTGCCGTCCCTAGCAATCAGCCCCAGCATTTT.

This clonotype was seen at least ten times. At one end the junction does not follow the germline gene, possibly because of a read error. The rearrangement uses TRBV6-5 and TRBJ1-5, with a tentative D call TRBD1 (5 bases). The CDR3 is 15 amino acids. Germline V gene lookup returns CDR1 MNHEY and CDR2 SVGAGI. The CDR3 loop is CASSHSSGGIQPQHF. CDR3 coding DNA: TGTGCCAGCAGTCACTCATCGGGGGGAATTCAGCCCCAGCATTTT.

The sample holds many counts of this clonotype. The rearrangement joins TRBV5-1 to TRBJ2-5; D is unresolved. Trimming left V 3 bases short and J 3 bases short, with 12 bases between. Per germline, CDR1 SGHRS and CDR2 YFSETQ. The CDR3 sequence is 14 residues long. CDR3: CASSSRTAEETQYF. CDR3 DNA sequence: TGCGCCAGCAGCTCCCGGACGGCAGAAGAGACCCAGTACTTC.

This clonotype was seen many times. V and J are TRBV4-2 and TRBJ2-7, with a possible D match to TRBD1 (6 bases). With 3 bases removed from V and 2 bases from J, the gap between germline ends came to 11 bases. The germline V gene encodes CDR1 LGHNA and CDR2 YNFKEQ. The CDR3 runs to 14 residues. The DNA of the CDR3 is TGTGCCAGCAGCCAGGATCAGGGGCCCTACGAGCAGTACTTC. It is translated as CASSQDQGPYEQYF.

V gene TRBV2 combines with J gene TRBJ2-1, with 9 bases aligning to TRBD1. The CDR3 is made up of 16 amino acids. With V trimmed by 6 bases and J by 2 bases, 8 bases remained unmatched. CDR1 and CDR2 (germline): SNHLY, FYNNEI. The CDR3 loop reads CASRDTGGSPYNEQFF. CDR3 nucleotide sequence: TGTGCCAGCAGAGACACAGGGGGCAGCCCCTACAATGAGCAGTTCTTC.

The chain combines TRBV11-2 with TRBJ2-1; D is uncertain. This CDR3 spans 14 amino acids. Germline CDR1 is SGHAT and CDR2 is FQNNGV. With 0 bases removed from V and 4 bases from J, the gap between germline ends came to 7 bases. The CDR3, as DNA: TGTGCCAGCAGCTTAGACGCCTTATACAATGAGCAGTTCTTC. Its translation is CASSLDALYNEQFF.

This clonotype was seen repeatedly, ten times or more. The rearrangement uses TRBV7-2 and TRBJ1-6; TRBD1 agrees at 7 bases. The V and J ends lost 1 base and 0 bases, in that order; junction bases with no gene match: 3. The CDR3 length is 17 residues. In germline, CDR1 is SGHTA, CDR2 FQGNSA. In DNA, the CDR3 is TGTGCCAGCAGCTTAGGGGACAGTTTCTCCTATAATTCACCCCTCCACTTT. Translated, it gives CASSLGDSFSYNSPLHF.

This clonotype was counted ten times or more. V usage is TRBV5-1 and J usage is TRBJ2-1; 7 bases align to TRBD1. The CDR3 is 14 residues long. Per germline, CDR1 SGHRS and CDR2 YFSETQ. V lost 6 bases and J lost 6; bases outside the gene matches: 9. The CDR3 reads CASTGTAGFNEQFF. For the CDR3, the DNA is TGCGCCAGCACCGGGACAGCAGGTTTCAATGAGCAGTTCTTC.

This clonotype was detected ten times or more. The genes are TRBV4-3 and TRBJ2-7, with 11 positions matching TRBD2. V lost 3 bases and J lost 2; bases outside the gene matches: 3. The germline gives CDR1 LGHNA, CDR2 YSLEER. The CDR3 runs to 15 residues. This CDR3 is CASSQRLAGPYEQYF. As DNA, the CDR3 is TGCGCCAGCAGCCAGAGACTAGCGGGGCCCTACGAGCAGTACTTC.

The chain links TRBV5-4 to TRBJ2-6, with TRBD2 as a possible D gene (6 bases). CDR1 and CDR2 (germline): SGHNT, YYREEE (reference sequence). The germline V and J ends were trimmed by 3 bases and 0 bases, with 22 bases remaining between them. The CDR3 loop spans 20 amino acids. The DNA of the CDR3 is TGTGCCAGCAGCTCCCGACGGGGGACCTACTCACGCTCTGGGGCCAACGTCCTGACTTTC. Its protein product is CASSSRRGTYSRSGANVLTF.

This clonotype appeared many times. The genes are TRBV20-1 and TRBJ1-3; D call uncertain. V lost 5 bases, J lost 0 bases, and 8 bases lay in between. This CDR3 is 13 amino acids long. Germline V lookup: CDR1 DFQATT, CDR2 SNEGSKA (reference sequence). In nucleotides, the CDR3 is TGCAGTGCTGGGAGAGGCTCTGGAAACACCATATATTTT. Translation gives CSAGRGSGNTIYF.

This clonotype has ten or more counts. V gene TRBV5-6 combines with J gene TRBJ2-7; D remains ambiguous. Germline V gene data show CDR1 as SGHDT and CDR2 as YYEEEE. This CDR3 contains 13 residues. Between the trimmed V and J ends, which lost 2 bases and 2 bases, there was a span of 8 bases. Written as DNA, the CDR3 is TGTGCCAGCAGCTTAAATAACCCCTACGAGCAGTACTTC. It specifies CASSLNNPYEQYF.